The T cell receptor beta chain described here comes from a study of blood T cell repertoires in COVID-19. V was pared by 3 bases and J by 2 bases, with 4 bases between. This CDR3 comprises 12 residues. CDR1 and CDR2 from the germline V gene are SGHAT and FQNNGV. Measured with immunoSEQ multiplex PCR; TCRdb has only the in-frame clones, and not every one. The table records 310,000 or so clones, approximately 90% of them present only once. The rearrangement links TRBV11-2 to TRBJ2-5; no firm D call. The receptor was derived from a woman under 40 with COVID-19, enrolled during active disease. The sequencing sample was made of peripheral blood. The CDR3 nucleotides are TGTGCCAGCAGCTTCCAACAAGAGACCCAGTACTTC. It is translated as CASSFQQETQYF.